This T cell receptor beta chain was captured in a study of beta chain features in type 1 diabetes. Whole-study context: Patients looked much like healthy donors when it came to age, gender and cell yields.

Expressed TCRB transcripts got sequenced, as all isolated RNA was reverse transcribed. Sequencing used immunoSEQ multiplex PCR; TCRdb keeps in-frame clones, though not all of them. The sample yields hundreds of thousands of clones, roughly an eighth seen once. Findings and caveats of the study: For Type 1 diabetes patients, all four CD4+ subsets carried TCRB CDR3s that were moderately but significantly shorter. VDJ junctions in type 1 diabetes patients carried more deletions and fewer insertions.

The V end lost 5 bases, the J end lost 3 bases, and 18 bases lay between the germline ends. The CDR3 has 16 amino acids. Germline values: CDR1 SEHNR, CDR2 FQNEAQ (reference sequence). Donors contributed one heparinised blood draw apiece, averaging about 100 mL. CD45RO/CCR7/CD25/CD127/CD95/CD27 staining was used to isolate CD4+ naive, central memory, regulatory and stem cell-like memory cells by sorting. With respect to this clone: Its specificity is unknown.

The chain uses TRBV7-9 and TRBJ2-3, with D possibly being TRBD2 (7 bases). The TCR originated in a man between 18 and 29 years old with type 1 diabetes. The sequencing input was naive CD4+ T cells from blood. The CDR3 here is CASSSRGGWGTDTQYF. Written as DNA, the CDR3 is TGTGCCAGCAGCAGCCGCGGGGGCTGGGGTACAGATACGCAGTATTTT.